This TCR beta chain was identified in a study of CD8 T cells in ankylosing spondylitis. TCRdb recomputed calls from the 5' RACE reads with MiXCR, one row per CDR3 protein. The sample has over 150,000 distinct CDR3 sequences, around a sixth seen once. The trim removed 5 bases at V and 0 bases at J, leaving 8 bases unmatched. The CDR3 loop spans 16 amino acids. Germline CDR1 is SQVTM and CDR2 is ANQGSEA. The chain joins TRBV29-1 to TRBJ2-1; 9 bases map to TRBD2. The sequenced sample consisted of blood, either unsorted or a sorted T cell fraction (not recorded which). The sequence was collected from a male donor aged 10-29 years with ankylosing spondylitis or in good health (not recorded which). The CDR3 spells CSVKREDTSSYNEQFF. The DNA for the CDR3 is TGCAGCGTTAAGCGGGAGGACACCAGCTCCTACAATGAGCAGTTCTTC.